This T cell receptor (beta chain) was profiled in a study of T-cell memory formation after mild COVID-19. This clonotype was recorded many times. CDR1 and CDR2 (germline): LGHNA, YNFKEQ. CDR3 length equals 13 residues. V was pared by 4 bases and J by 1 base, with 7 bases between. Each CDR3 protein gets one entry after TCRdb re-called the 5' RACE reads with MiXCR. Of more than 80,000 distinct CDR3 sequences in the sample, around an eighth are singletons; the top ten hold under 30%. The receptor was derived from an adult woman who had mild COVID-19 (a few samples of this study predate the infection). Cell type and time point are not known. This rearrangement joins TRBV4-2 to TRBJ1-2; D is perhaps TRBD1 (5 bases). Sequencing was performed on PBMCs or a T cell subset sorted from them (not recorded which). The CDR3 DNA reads TGTGCCAGCAGCCGGGGGAGTAACTATGGCTACACCTTC. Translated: CASSRGSNYGYTF.